These 30 T cell receptor beta chains originate from one sample sequenced in a study of spatial heterogeneity in lung cancer. TCRdb passed the 5' RACE reads through MiXCR, listing each CDR3 protein once. The repertoire holds approximately 12,000 distinct CDR3 sequences, with 5.2% as singletons. As for time point: sample taken at primary tumor resection. Whole RNA came from tumor, nontumor lung or frozen PBMC and was sequenced without being sorted. The source material was lung tumor tissue, sampled at surgery. These receptor sequences come from a human donor with early-stage non-small cell lung cancer.

Points on this clonotype: This beta chain was picked up by a library intended for alpha chains and is off target, so its count carries little meaning. The chain uses TRBV6-2 or TRBV6-3 and TRBJ1-1; no reliable D call. This CDR3 spans 11 amino acids. The germline V gene has CDR1 MNHEY and CDR2 SVGEGT. Trimming took 8 bases from V and 5 from J, leaving 9 bases between them. CDR3 sequence: CASSMGTEAFF. The CDR3 nucleotides are TGTGCCAGCTCTATGGGGACTGAAGCTTTCTTT.

This clonotype was detected many times. The size of this beta chain means little, since it is a stray read in a library made for alpha chains. The genes are TRBV5-1 and TRBJ2-1; D may be TRBD2 (6 bases). The CDR3 extends over 15 amino acids. V lost 1 base and J 2 bases, leaving 10 bases between the germline ends. From germline, CDR1 is SGHRS and CDR2 YFSETQ. DNA of the CDR3: TGCGCCAGCAGCTTGTATGCGGGGCCCTACAATGAGCAGTTCTTC. It is translated as CASSLYAGPYNEQFF.

In this sample, this clonotype turned up many times. Because this beta chain is a stray read in a library intended to capture alpha chains, its abundance should not be given much weight. The gene calls are TRBV14 and TRBJ1-2; D may be TRBD1 (6 bases). V shed 1 base and J shed 4 bases, with 10 bases lying between them. CDR3 length equals 14 residues. Germline values: CDR1 SGHDN, CDR2 FVKESK. The DNA for the CDR3 is TGTGCCAGCAGCCAAGGGACAGCGATCTATGGCTACACCTTC. It encodes CASSQGTAIYGYTF.

To note about this clonotype: This beta chain is an off-target read within a library intended for alpha chains, so its frequency means little. The chain joins TRBV14 to TRBJ2-2, with 8 bases fitting TRBD2. Germline CDR1 reads SGHDN; CDR2 reads FVKESK. J was trimmed by 5 bases and V by 5 bases; bases with no gene match: 10. This CDR3 has 16 amino acids. The CDR3 DNA follows: TGTGCCAGCAGCAAATCCGGGACTAGTACTACCGGGGAGCTGTTTTTT. Translated, it gives CASSKSGTSTTGELFF. Using reference TRBV14 and TRBJ2-2 for the parts outside the CDR3, the full variable domain is EAGVTQFPSHSVIEKGQTVTLRCDPISGHDNLYWYRRVMGKEIKFLLHFVKESKQDESGMPNNRFLAERTGGTYSTLKVQPAELEDSGVYFCASSKSGTSTTGELFFGEGSRLTVL.

There are many counts of this clonotype. This beta chain appears as a stray read in a library generated for alpha chains; its size is not informative. V is TRBV29-1 and J is TRBJ1-1; tentatively, D is TRBD1 (5 bases). With 7 bases removed from V and 2 bases from J, the gap between germline ends came to 11 bases. CDR1 and CDR2 from the germline V gene are SQVTM and ANQGSEA. The CDR3 runs to 12 residues. The CDR3 reads CSARGLNTEAFF. CDR3 nucleotides: TGCAGCGCTAGGGGACTTAACACTGAAGCTTTCTTT.

This clonotype was recorded many times. Being off target in a library aimed at alpha chains, this beta chain has a size of little meaning. This rearrangement joins TRBV20-1 to TRBJ1-1; D gene unclear. CDR3 length: 14 residues. Trimming shortened V by 0 bases and J by 1 base, and 9 bases separated the two germline ends. Germline loops: CDR1 DFQATT, CDR2 SNEGSKA (reference sequence). The CDR3 reads CSARDLTTNTEAFF. CDR3 bases: TGCAGTGCTAGAGATCTTACAACGAACACTGAAGCTTTCTTT.

This clonotype was recorded many times. This beta chain lies outside the target of a library built for alpha chains; its clone size means little. The genes are TRBV6-6 and TRBJ1-4, with D uncertain. The CDR3 contains 16 residues. Trimming took 0 bases from V and 8 from J, leaving 16 bases between them. Germline assignment: CDR1 MNHNY and CDR2 SVGAGI (reference sequence). The CDR3 nucleotides are TGTGCCAGCAGTTACTCGATTTTTGCTGGAGGCGAAAAACTGTTTTTT. This sequence encodes CASSYSIFAGGEKLFF.

This clonotype has ten or more counts. For a library built for alpha chains, this beta chain is a stray read; little rests on its size. The V gene is TRBV3-1, the J gene TRBJ2-1, with a tentative D call TRBD1 (5 bases). Germline CDR1 and CDR2: LGHDT and YNNKEL (reference sequence). V shed 0 bases and J shed 9 bases, with 12 bases lying between them. The CDR3 is made up of 14 amino acids. CDR3 residues: CASSQDSTTGEQFF. In nucleotides, the CDR3 is TGTGCCAGCAGCCAAGATAGTACTACAGGTGAGCAGTTCTTC.

Many counts were recorded for this clonotype. The library was prepared for alpha chains; this beta chain is a stray read, so its frequency means little. This chain joins TRBV6-5 and TRBJ2-3; 7 bases are a match to TRBD1. Germline-derived CDR1 and CDR2 are MNHEY and SVGAGI. This CDR3 is built from 15 residues. Trimming cost V 0 bases and J 2 bases; bases outside gene matches: 2. CDR3 loop: CASSYSTGITDTQYF. The CDR3 DNA is TGTGCCAGCAGTTACTCGACAGGGATCACAGATACGCAGTATTTT.

Many counts were recorded for this clonotype. The library was prepared for alpha chains; this beta chain is a stray read, so its frequency means little. The chain links TRBV30 to TRBJ1-1; a weak D match, TRBD1 (6 bases). Germline V gene lookup returns CDR1 GTSNPN and CDR2 SVGIG (reference sequence). The V and J ends lost 5 bases and 1 base respectively, with 11 bases between them. The length of the CDR3 is 13 residues. CDR3 sequence reads: CAWGKDRNTEAFF. The CDR3 bases are TGTGCCTGGGGAAAGGACAGGAACACTGAAGCTTTCTTT.

This clonotype was observed many times. This beta chain slipped into a library made for alpha chains as a stray read, so its size is not meaningful. J is TRBJ1-1 and V is TRBV6-5; D is undetermined. Trimming shortened V by 0 bases and J by 4 bases, and 6 bases separated the two germline ends. The V gene's germline CDR1 is MNHEY and CDR2 SVGAGI. The CDR3 is made up of 13 amino acids. The CDR3 coding sequence is TGTGCCAGCAGTTACTCGAGAGTCACTGAAGCTTTCTTT. It encodes CASSYSRVTEAFF.

Turning to this clonotype: This beta chain slipped into a library made for alpha chains as a stray read, so its size is not meaningful. V and J are TRBV6-2 or TRBV6-3 and TRBJ1-4; tentatively, D is TRBD1 (6 bases). Germline V gene lookup returns CDR1 MNHEY and CDR2 SVGEGT. CDR3 length equals 14 residues. Deletions cut 7 bases from V and 5 bases from J, with 14 bases between. The DNA of the CDR3 is TGTGCCAGCACTCTGGGGGCCGGGAATGAAAAACTGTTTTTT. It encodes CASTLGAGNEKLFF.

With regard to this clonotype: This beta chain was picked up by a library intended for alpha chains and is off target, so its count carries little meaning. The CDR3 sequence is CSAISPGGSTDTQYF. CDR3 bases: TGCAGTGCTATTTCTCCCGGGGGCAGCACAGATACGCAGTATTTT. J is TRBJ2-3 and V is TRBV20-1; either TRBD1 or TRBD2 may supply D (6 bases each). The V gene's germline CDR1 is DFQATT and CDR2 SNEGSKA (reference sequence). The CDR3 is made up of 15 amino acids. Deletions cut 4 bases from V and 0 bases from J, with 14 bases between.

This clonotype showed up many times. This beta chain is off target for a library built for alpha chains, so its abundance means little. The rearrangement joins TRBV4-1 to TRBJ2-5; no firm D call. Trimming removed 0 bases from V and 5 bases from J, with 10 bases in between. There are 14 residues in the CDR3. From germline, CDR1 is MGHRA and CDR2 YSYEKL. Here the CDR3 DNA reads TGCGCCAGCAGCCAAGACAGTACCAAGGAGACCCAGTACTTC. Amino acid sequence: CASSQDSTKETQYF.

There are many counts of this clonotype. This beta chain came through as a stray read in a library set up for alpha chains, and its size says little. The J gene is TRBJ2-1, the V gene TRBV12-3 or TRBV12-4; unclear D gene. This CDR3 is built from 12 residues. With 4 bases removed from V and 9 bases from J, the gap between germline ends came to 10 bases. This CDR3 is CASSYGRGEQFF. The CDR3 region has the DNA TGTGCCAGCAGTTACGGTAGAGGTGAGCAGTTCTTC.

This clonotype appeared many times. This beta chain appears as a stray read in a library generated for alpha chains; its size is not informative. The V and J genes are TRBV11-3 and TRBJ1-5; 11 positions agree with TRBD1. CDR3 length equals 18 residues. Germline values: CDR1 SGHNT, CDR2 YENEEA. After removal of 2 bases from V and 7 bases from J, the junction contained 13 bases not matched to a gene. The CDR3 protein is CASSLLLPGQGEWQPQHF. CDR3 sequence (DNA): TGTGCCAGCAGCTTACTCCTTCCGGGACAGGGGGAATGGCAGCCCCAGCATTTT.

This clonotype was detected ten times or more. Little can be read into the size of this beta chain, an off-target read in a library designed for alpha chains. The rearrangement joins TRBV30 to TRBJ1-4, with D tentatively TRBD1 (6 bases). This CDR3 spans 14 amino acids. V was shortened by 4 bases and J by 4 bases, with 13 bases between the two germline ends. Germline CDR1 is GTSNPN and CDR2 is SVGIG (reference sequence). The CDR3 spells CAWKRGAGNEKLFF. The DNA of the CDR3 is TGTGCCTGGAAACGGGGGGCTGGTAATGAAAAACTGTTTTTT.

This clonotype was seen repeatedly, ten times or more. This beta chain came through as a stray read in a library set up for alpha chains, and its size says little. CDR3 bases: TGTGCCAACTCTCGCACCAGGGTAAATGAGCAGTTCTTC. Residues: CANSRTRVNEQFF. V gene TRBV7-2 combines with J gene TRBJ2-1; D is possibly TRBD1 (5 bases). V shed 10 bases and J shed 7 bases, with 17 bases lying between them. The CDR3 length is 13 residues. CDR1 is SGHTA and CDR2 is FQGNSA in the germline V gene.

There are many counts of this clonotype. This beta chain lies outside the target of a library built for alpha chains; its clone size means little. The CDR3, as DNA: TGTGCCAGCAGTCCCGGACAGCCTAATCAGCCCCAGCATTTT. Translating gives CASSPGQPNQPQHF. The rearrangement joins TRBV12-3 or TRBV12-4 to TRBJ1-5, with D maybe TRBD1 (6 bases). The CDR3 consists of 14 residues. V dropped 5 bases and J dropped 4 bases, with 12 bases sitting between them.

Within the sample, this clonotype is medium-sized (0.01 to 0.1%). Since it is a stray read in a library aimed at alpha chains, this beta chain has a size that is not meaningful. The rearrangement joins TRBV6-5 to TRBJ1-5; D might be TRBD1 (5 bases). The length of the CDR3 is 14 residues. The V gene lost 6 bases and the J gene lost 9 bases, with 18 bases spanning the gap. Germline CDR1 reads MNHEY; CDR2 reads SVGAGI. CDR3 sequence (DNA): TGTGCCAGCAGGGAGTTGGGCAGGGATCGGCCCCAGCATTTT. Its translation: CASRELGRDRPQHF.

This clonotype was found many times. Within a library made for alpha chains, this beta chain is off target, and its count is uninformative. CDR3 region: CASSRTAGAGEQYF. The CDR3 DNA reads TGTGCCAGCAGCCGCACAGCGGGGGCTGGGGAGCAGTACTTC. The rearrangement joins TRBV7-2 to TRBJ2-7, with TRBD2 matching over 8 bases. The CDR3 length is 14 residues. Germline CDR1 is SGHTA and CDR2 is FQGNSA. V was pared by 5 bases and J by 7 bases, with 10 bases of the junction left unmatched.

This clonotype is classed as medium-sized. This beta chain is a stray read from a library made for alpha chains; its abundance is not meaningful. The chain couples TRBV21-1 to TRBJ2-2; the table's D call TRBD1 went unverified against the DNA. TRBV21-1 is designated a pseudogene. This CDR3 has 18 amino acids. The CDR3 bases are TGTGCCAGCAGCAAATGGTACGGGACAGGGTTGTTCACCGGGGAGCTGTTTTTT. It encodes CASSKWYGTGLFTGELFF.

This clonotype was detected ten times or more. This beta chain is a stray sequence in a library constructed for alpha chains; its clone size is not meaningful. The chain employs TRBV15 and TRBJ2-2; D not certain. The ends were cut back, 7 bases at V and 3 bases at J, with 15 bases in the middle. There are 15 residues in the CDR3. Per the germline V gene, CDR1 is LNHNV and CDR2 is YYDKDF (reference sequence). The CDR3 DNA reads as TGTGCCACCACTAGGGAAAGGGTCGACACCGGGGAGCTGTTTTTT. Encoded protein: CATTRERVDTGELFF.

This clonotype was seen many times. Its ends do not fully match the called genes, so a read error is possible. Since it is a stray read in a library aimed at alpha chains, this beta chain has a size that is not meaningful. The rearrangement links TRBV7-9 to TRBJ2-5; 8 nucleotides line up with TRBD2. In germline, CDR1 is SEHNR, CDR2 FQNEAQ (reference sequence). The CDR3 has 12 amino acids. CDR3 region: CASSSRGGLVQF. For the CDR3, the DNA is TGTGCCAGCAGCTCCCGCGGGGGGCTCGTCCAGTTC.

This clonotype was seen repeatedly, ten times or more. In a library made to pick up alpha chains, this beta chain is a stray read with a size that means little. The chain combines TRBV20-1 with TRBJ2-3; a weak D match, TRBD1 (5 bases). The CDR3 is made up of 16 amino acids. CDR1 and CDR2 from the germline V gene are DFQATT and SNEGSKA (reference sequence). V dropped 0 bases and J dropped 0 bases, with 13 bases sitting between them. This CDR3 is CSARDQLRQSTDTQYF. CDR3 DNA sequence: TGCAGTGCTAGAGATCAGCTGAGACAGAGCACAGATACGCAGTATTTT.

This clonotype was detected ten times or more. The library was designed around alpha chains, so this beta chain is a stray read whose abundance carries little weight. The chain's CDR3 is CASSLDYRDRGLSGELFF. The CDR3 bases are TGTGCCAGCAGCTTGGATTACCGGGACAGGGGTCTTTCGGGGGAGCTGTTTTTT. The chain carries TRBV11-2 and TRBJ2-2, with 10 bases fitting TRBD1. The CDR3 contains 18 residues. Germline V lookup: CDR1 SGHAT, CDR2 FQNNGV. Trimming took 3 bases from V and 8 from J; bases not matched to a gene: 15.

The sample holds many counts of this clonotype. Since the library was made to target alpha chains, this beta chain is a stray read and its abundance is not meaningful. V is TRBV5-1 and J is TRBJ2-3; D is possibly TRBD1 or TRBD2 (6 bases each). CDR3 length: 15 amino acids. V dropped 0 bases and J dropped 2 bases, with 10 bases sitting between them. The germline V gene encodes CDR1 SGHRS and CDR2 YFSETQ. In DNA, the CDR3 is TGCGCCAGCAGCTTGGACGGGGGACACACAGATACGCAGTATTTT. Amino acids: CASSLDGGHTDTQYF. Together with reference TRBV5-1 and TRBJ2-3, the CDR3 gives the full variable domain: KAGVTQTPRYLIKTRGQQVTLSCSPISGHRSVSWYQQTPGQGLQFLFEYFSETQRNKGNFPGRFSGRQFSNSRSEMNVSTLELGDSALYLCASSLDGGHTDTQYFGPGTRLTVL.

This clonotype was seen a handful of times. Being off target in a library aimed at alpha chains, this beta chain has a size of little meaning. This chain uses TRBV19 with TRBJ2-7; 15 positions match TRBD2. The CDR3 consists of 15 residues. Germline-derived CDR1 and CDR2 are LNHDA and SQIVND (reference sequence). V lost 6 bases to trimming and J lost 4 bases; unmatched junction nucleotides: 4. This CDR3 reads CASSRTSGGAYEQYF. The CDR3, as DNA: TGTGCCAGTAGCAGGACTAGCGGGGGGGCGTACGAGCAGTACTTC.

This clonotype was detected ten times or more. Since the library was made to target alpha chains, this beta chain is a stray read and its abundance is not meaningful. The V call is TRBV6-2 or TRBV6-3, the J call TRBJ2-2; 11 bases match TRBD2. This CDR3 region has 15 residues. V was pared by 10 bases and J by 2 bases, with 6 bases of the junction left unmatched. The germline gives CDR1 MNHEY, CDR2 SVGEGT. CDR3 coding DNA: TGTGCCACCCGTAGCGGGGGGGCCAACACCGGGGAGCTGTTTTTT. This encodes CATRSGGANTGELFF.

The sample holds many counts of this clonotype. This beta chain lies outside the target of a library built for alpha chains; its clone size means little. V usage is TRBV7-9 and J usage is TRBJ1-1; D is possibly TRBD1 (5 bases). Germline V gene lookup returns CDR1 SEHNR and CDR2 FQNEAQ (reference sequence). This CDR3 has 13 residues. V gave up 2 bases and J gave up 3 bases, with 7 bases separating them. In DNA, the CDR3 is TGTGCCAGCAGCTTAAGGGACTACACTGAAGCTTTCTTT. Its translation: CASSLRDYTEAFF.